The next 27 T cell receptor beta chains were all read from a single sample in a study of identical twins. TCRdb called the 5' RACE reads again in MiXCR, with one record for every CDR3 protein. The table lists approximately 690,000 distinct CDR3 sequences, 6% to 6.5% of them singletons. The sample taken for sequencing was naive T cells sorted from blood. The receptors come from a man between 18 and 29 years old in good health.

This chain links TRBV12-3 or TRBV12-4 with TRBJ2-3; D is undetermined. The V end lost 6 bases, the J end lost 4 bases, and 11 bases lay between the germline ends. CDR3 length equals 13 residues. This CDR3 is CASSSNAPDTQYF. In DNA, the CDR3 is TGTGCCAGCAGCAGTAACGCTCCAGATACGCAGTATTTT.

This chain joins TRBV5-1 and TRBJ2-3, with TRBD1 as a possible D gene (5 bases). Germline-derived CDR1 and CDR2 are SGHRS and YFSETQ. V was clipped by 5 bases and J by 1 base, with 11 bases between them. The CDR3 has 14 amino acids. The CDR3 loop reads CASRGLQGTDTQYF. DNA of the CDR3: TGCGCCAGCAGGGGGCTTCAGGGCACAGATACGCAGTATTTT.

Only a few counts were recorded for this clonotype. The rearrangement uses TRBV11-2 and TRBJ1-1, with D perhaps matching TRBD1 (5 bases). The CDR3 consists of 16 residues. V gave up 5 bases and J gave up 1 base, with 17 bases separating them. Germline V gives CDR1 SGHAT, CDR2 FQNNGV. As DNA, the CDR3 is TGTGCCAGCAGCACCTCACCTCGGGGGAAGAACACTGAAGCTTTCTTT. It encodes CASSTSPRGKNTEAFF.

The chain is built from TRBV10-3 and TRBJ1-5; D not resolved. In germline, CDR1 is ENHRY, CDR2 SYGVKD. Trimming stripped 2 bases from V and 10 bases from J, with 12 bases between. The CDR3 runs to 13 residues. The CDR3 sequence is CAISEAQARPQHF. DNA for the CDR3: TGTGCCATCAGTGAGGCTCAGGCCCGTCCCCAGCATTTT.

This clonotype was detected many times. This sequence joins TRBV12-3 or TRBV12-4 and TRBJ2-3; D gene ambiguous. The germline V and J ends were trimmed by 4 bases and 10 bases, with 12 bases remaining between them. This CDR3 is 12 amino acids long. As DNA, the CDR3 is TGTGCCAGCAGTTCAGACCCGCCTGCGCAGTATTTT. Amino acids: CASSSDPPAQYF.

This clonotype was seen more than once but under ten times. This chain uses TRBV6-1 with TRBJ2-1; 7 nucleotides line up with TRBD2. Trimming cost V 5 bases and J 4 bases; bases outside gene matches: 5. This CDR3 comprises 14 residues. From germline, CDR1 is MNHNS and CDR2 SASEGT. The CDR3, as DNA: TGTGCCAGCAGTCGGACTAGGGAGTACAATGAGCAGTTCTTC. Residues: CASSRTREYNEQFF.

This rearrangement joins TRBV13 to TRBJ2-1, with 8 nucleotides matching TRBD2. The CDR3 consists of 16 residues. Germline CDR1 and CDR2: PRHDT and FYEKMQ (reference sequence). With V trimmed by 3 bases and J by 6 bases, 10 bases remained unmatched. The CDR3: CASSLFSGSFFNEQFF. The CDR3 bases are TGTGCCAGCAGCTTGTTCAGCGGGAGTTTCTTCAATGAGCAGTTCTTC.

The rearrangement joins TRBV18 to TRBJ1-1; D ambiguous. CDR1 KGHSH and CDR2 LQKENI come from the germline V gene. The CDR3 spans 13 residues. V was pared by 6 bases and J by 7 bases, with 15 bases between. CDR3 nucleotides: TGTGCCAGCTCCCTCGACGGGCTCGGTGAAGCTTTCTTT. Its protein product is CASSLDGLGEAFF. The variable domain in full, with the rest retrieved from reference TRBV18 and TRBJ1-1, is NAGVMQNPRHLVRRRGQEARLRCSPMKGHSHVYWYRQLPEEGLKFMVYLQKENIIDESGMPKERFSAEFPKEGPSILRIQQVVRGDSAAYFCASSLDGLGEAFFGQGTRLTVV.

This clonotype was observed many times. The J gene is TRBJ2-7, the V gene TRBV6-5; D not certain. V shed 3 bases and J shed 2 bases, with 14 bases lying between them. From germline, CDR1 is MNHEY and CDR2 SVGAGI. This CDR3 has 15 amino acids. This chain's CDR3 is CASSYRVASPYEQYF. The CDR3 DNA reads as TGTGCCAGCAGTTATCGAGTGGCGTCCCCCTACGAGCAGTACTTC.

About this clonotype itself: The conserved phenylalanine or tryptophan is not found at the CDR3 terminus, so this likely reflects a read error. The J gene is TRBJ2-5, the V gene TRBV30; D unresolved. CDR3 length: 11 amino acids. V was shortened by 1 base and J by 3 bases, with 3 bases between the two germline ends. Germline V CDR1 and CDR2: GTSNPN, SVGIG (reference sequence). DNA of the CDR3: TGTGCCTGGAGTGGGAAAGAGACCCAGTACTAC. Translated, it gives CAWSGKETQYY.

This clonotype was counted ten times or more. The genes are TRBV5-8 and TRBJ1-1, with D hard to call. From germline, CDR1 is SGHTS and CDR2 YDEGEE. V was clipped by 1 base and J by 0 bases, with 10 bases between them. The CDR3 has 15 residues. The CDR3 DNA reads as TGTGCCAGCAGCTTGTTACTCCGGGTGAACACTGAAGCTTTCTTT. Its translation: CASSLLLRVNTEAFF.

This clonotype has a count of ten or more. The chain couples TRBV29-1 to TRBJ2-1; TRBD1 or TRBD2 may be the D gene (5 bases each). In germline, CDR1 is SQVTM, CDR2 ANQGSEA. The CDR3 covers 14 residues. V dropped 1 base and J dropped 2 bases, with 9 bases sitting between them. CDR3 in amino acids: CSVEVGTAYNEQFF. CDR3 DNA sequence: TGCAGCGTTGAAGTAGGGACCGCCTACAATGAGCAGTTCTTC.

This clonotype was seen ten or more times. J is TRBJ2-3 and V is TRBV7-2; TRBD2 matches 7 bases. V dropped 2 bases and J dropped 8; count of bases not matched to a gene: 13. The CDR3 totals 16 residues. CDR1 is SGHTA, CDR2 FQGNSA, per germline. The CDR3 protein is CASSLKAGVVQGTQYF. The CDR3 DNA reads as TGTGCCAGCAGCTTAAAGGCGGGAGTCGTCCAGGGTACGCAGTATTTT.

This clonotype was picked up a small number of times. Here the CDR3 DNA reads TGTGCCAGTCGGACAGCTTCTCGCACAGATACGCAGTATTTT. It is translated as CASRTASRTDTQYF. V usage is TRBV11-2 and J usage is TRBJ2-3; a weak D match, TRBD1 (6 bases). The CDR3 is 14 residues long. V was clipped by 9 bases and J by 1 base, with 14 bases between them. The germline V gene has CDR1 SGHAT and CDR2 FQNNGV.

The sample holds a few counts of this clonotype. This rearrangement joins TRBV30 to TRBJ2-2, with 7 nucleotides matching TRBD2. V shed 0 bases and J 10 bases; nucleotides not matched to a gene: 11. The CDR3 runs 15 residues. Looked up from germline, CDR1 is GTSNPN and CDR2 is SVGIG (reference sequence). For the CDR3, the DNA is TGTGCCTGGAGTGTCCTTCGGGGGAGGGCCTTGGAGCTGTTTTTT. This encodes CAWSVLRGRALELFF.

This chain links TRBV28 with TRBJ2-1; 14 nucleotides line up with TRBD2. This CDR3 is built from 14 residues. CDR1 MDHEN and CDR2 SYDVKM come from the germline V gene. V shed 8 bases, J shed 10 bases, and the junction held 7 bases outside the gene matches. The CDR3 sequence is CASERLAGGLEQFF. CDR3 nucleotides: TGTGCCAGCGAACGACTAGCGGGAGGGCTAGAGCAGTTCTTC.

The chain joins TRBV6-2 or TRBV6-3 to TRBJ2-3; 8 bases are shared with TRBD1. The CDR3 spans 15 residues. CDR1 is MNHEY and CDR2 is SVGEGT in the germline V gene. V trimming: 5 bases; J trimming: 2 bases; junction bases outside the gene matches: 6. The chain's CDR3 is CASSPGQGHTDTQYF. In nucleotides, the CDR3 is TGTGCCAGCAGTCCAGGACAGGGCCACACAGATACGCAGTATTTT.

There are many counts of this clonotype. The chain is built from TRBV19 and TRBJ1-6; TRBD1 matches at 9 bases. The CDR3 is made up of 13 amino acids. Germline CDR1 and CDR2: LNHDA and SQIVND (reference sequence). V trimming: 5 bases; J trimming: 15 bases; junction bases outside the gene matches: 8. Here the CDR3 DNA reads TGTGCCAGTAGTCGGGACAGGGCGCTTAACCTCCACTTT. It yields the protein CASSRDRALNLHF.

The chain recombines TRBV5-5 with TRBJ2-7; 9 bases are shared with TRBD2. The trim removed 2 bases at V and 5 bases at J, leaving 5 bases unmatched. The germline gives CDR1 SGHKS, CDR2 YYEKEE (reference sequence). The length of the CDR3 is 14 residues. CDR3: CASSFLLAGHEQYF. Here the CDR3 DNA reads TGTGCCAGCAGCTTCCTACTAGCGGGTCACGAGCAGTACTTC.

This clonotype occurred a few times. This chain links TRBV6-1 with TRBJ2-7, with D possibly matching TRBD2 (6 bases). Germline values: CDR1 MNHNS, CDR2 SASEGT. The CDR3 covers 12 residues. For the CDR3, the DNA is TGTGCCAGCAGCGAAGTCGGAGGGGAGCAGTACGTC. This codes for CASSEVGGEQYV.

This chain joins TRBV3-1 and TRBJ1-2, with D unclear. The CDR3 loop spans 12 amino acids. From germline, CDR1 is LGHDT and CDR2 YNNKEL (reference sequence). Trimming cost V 2 bases and J 4 bases, with 5 bases left between them. The DNA of the CDR3 is TGTGCCAGCAGCCAATATCCCTATGGCTACACCTTC. Translated: CASSQYPYGYTF.

This clonotype showed up many times. The chain combines TRBV12-3 or TRBV12-4 with TRBJ2-7; D is ambiguous. This CDR3 is built from 14 residues. V was trimmed by 3 bases and J by 2 bases, leaving 11 bases between them. CDR3 nucleotides: TGTGCCAGCAGTTTCGGCGCCTATACCTACGAGCAGTACTTC. Translation gives CASSFGAYTYEQYF.

This clonotype was seen repeatedly, ten times or more. V usage is TRBV5-1 and J usage is TRBJ2-1; 10 positions match TRBD2. Germline lookup yields CDR1 SGHRS and CDR2 YFSETQ. Unmatched junction bases numbered 7, after V lost 4 bases and J lost 6 bases. There are 15 residues in the CDR3. The CDR3 coding sequence is TGCGCCAGCAGCGTAATTAGCGGGAGGAGCAATGAGCAGTTCTTC. Residues: CASSVISGRSNEQFF.

This clonotype showed up many times. V gene TRBV5-1 combines with J gene TRBJ1-2; D uncertain. CDR1 is SGHRS, CDR2 YFSETQ, per germline. V shed 6 bases and J shed 8 bases, with 14 bases lying between them. The CDR3 runs 12 residues. The CDR3 reads CASTGGGEGYTF. In DNA, the CDR3 is TGCGCCAGCACCGGTGGTGGTGAGGGCTACACCTTC.

This clonotype has at least ten counts. This chain connects TRBV20-1 to TRBJ1-4; a possible D gene is TRBD1 (6 bases). Germline V gene sequence: CDR1 DFQATT, CDR2 SNEGSKA (reference sequence). The CDR3 contains 12 residues. V lost 6 bases and J 1 base, leaving 6 bases between the germline ends. This CDR3 is CSAQGTNEKLFF. CDR3 sequence (DNA): TGCAGTGCACAGGGAACTAATGAAAAACTGTTTTTT.

This clonotype was picked up many times. The V and J genes are TRBV7-6 and TRBJ2-4; D not certain. V lost 1 base to trimming and J lost 6 bases, with 7 bases between them. This CDR3 is built from 13 residues. The germline gives CDR1 SGHVS, CDR2 FNYEAQ. The CDR3 protein is CASSLDVGNIQYF. CDR3 DNA sequence: TGTGCCAGCAGCTTAGACGTTGGAAACATTCAGTACTTC.

This clonotype was seen a handful of times. The J gene is TRBJ2-5, the V gene TRBV6-5, with a weak D call TRBD2 (5 bases). The CDR3 runs 14 residues. V lost 2 bases to trimming and J lost 4 bases, with 11 bases between them. The germline CDR1 and CDR2 sequences are MNHEY and SVGAGI. The CDR3 DNA reads as TGTGCCAGCAGTTACGCGGAGGTAGGAGAGACCCAGTACTTC. It specifies CASSYAEVGETQYF.